This note documents a single T cell receptor beta chain sequence. Antigen specificity is unknown. CDR1 and CDR2 (germline): SGHKS, YYEKEE (reference sequence). The CDR3 is 14 amino acids. V was trimmed by 6 bases and J by 8 bases, leaving 20 bases between them. TCRdb's table, derived via immunoSEQ multiplex PCR, lists solely in-frame clones and lacks some. The sample has 85,000 to 120,000 clones, less than 85% seen once. This sample is part of a study of Ad26.COV2.S vaccination and SARS-CoV-2 variants. Study-wide results and limits: Responses of T cells in total may have been underestimated by the TCR breadth and depth analyses. Non-spike TCR breadth showed similarity between vaccine and placebo recipients. Vaccinated individuals (as opposed to placebo recipients) had higher spike-specific TCR breadth. After vaccination, reports described spike-specific CD8+ and CD4+ T cell responses as showing substantial breadth.

The J gene is TRBJ1-2, the V gene TRBV5-5; D may be TRBD1 (5 bases). This receptor was taken from a human donor who had recovered from COVID-19. Sample: peripheral blood, taken after recovery from COVID-19. As DNA, the CDR3 is TGTGCCAGCATATCGCGGGACTTGATGGCCGGCTACACCTTC. It translates to CASISRDLMAGYTF. Based on the CDR3 plus reference TRBV5-5 and TRBJ1-2, the full variable domain is DAGVTQSPTHLIKTRGQQVTLRCSPISGHKSVSWYQQVLGQGPQFIFQYYEKEERGRGNFPDRFSARQFPNYSSELNVNALLLGDSALYLCASISRDLMAGYTFGSGTRLTVV.